The rows below give T cell receptor beta chains drawn from one sample of a study of cytomegalovirus exposure and HLA in healthy donors. Using immunoSEQ multiplex PCR, the repertoire was profiled, and TCRdb retains in-frame clones only, with some absent. Of roughly 170,000 clones listed, around 83% are singletons. The sample comprised PBMCs. These receptors were taken from a girl aged 2 to 10 in good health and CMV-seropositive. The CDR3 runs from the conserved cysteine through the conserved F or W. D genes are given only for firm matches. Clone size is shown for a subset of rows, as once, few, many or a class of expanded clone.

TGTGCCAGCAGCCAAGATACCGACTGCCTCTGGCAGCCCCAGCATTTT	CASSQDTDCLWQPQHF	-	-	TRBJ1-5	TRBV14
TGTGCCATCAGTGAGTATCAGGGGGCCTACGAGCAGTACTTC	CAISEYQGAYEQYF	-	TRBD1	TRBJ2-7	TRBV10-3
TGTTCCAGCAGCCCGAAGTCCCCTAGCGCTTCCTCCTACGAGCAGTACTTC	CSSSPKSPSASSYEQYF	-	-	TRBJ2-7	TRBV7-9
TGTGCCAGCAGTTTACGCACAAGCCCCACAGGGGACCCCTACGAGCAGTACTTC	CASSLRTSPTGDPYEQYF	-	TRBD1	TRBJ2-7	TRBV27
TGTGCCAGCAGTGAATCCCAACTCTCGGGTCAAGGTTCACCCCTCCACTTT	CASSESQLSGQGSPLHF	-	-	TRBJ1-6	TRBV6-1
TGTGCCGGATCCTCACAGGGCTACAATGAGCAGTTCTTC	CAGSSQGYNEQFF	-	-	TRBJ2-1	TRBV2
TGTGCCAGTAAGGTGTCCGGGGGCACCGGGGAGCTGTTTTTT	CASKVSGGTGELFF	-	-	TRBJ2-2	TRBV19
TGTGCCAGCAGTGGCGCGGGCACCATATATTTT	CASSGAGTIYF	-	-	TRBJ1-3	TRBV2
TGTGCCAGCAGCGAGCAGACGGGGACTGAAGCTTTCTTT	CASSEQTGTEAFF	-	-	TRBJ1-1	TRBV2
TGTGCCAGCTCACCACGGTTGGGACAGAATGAAAAACTGTTTTTT	CASSPRLGQNEKLFF	-	TRBD1	TRBJ1-4	TRBV18
TGTGCCAGCTCACCCGGACAGATAACGAACACCGGGGAGCTGTTTTTT	CASSPGQITNTGELFF	-	-	TRBJ2-2	TRBV18
TGTGCCAGCAGCTTAGTAGCGCGTAATGAGCAGTTCTTC	CASSLVARNEQFF	-	-	TRBJ2-1	TRBV7-2
TGTGCCAGTAGTCCCCACCCCCGTGGGGGCGGCACAGATACGCAGTATTTT	CASSPHPRGGGTDTQYF	-	-	TRBJ2-3	TRBV19
TGCGCCAGCAGCCAGACCGGGACTAGCGGGAGAGGCAATGAGCAGTTCTTC	CASSQTGTSGRGNEQFF	-	TRBD2	TRBJ2-1	TRBV4-1
TGTGCCAGCAGCTTGGCCACTAGCGGGGCCACAGAGACCCAGTACTTC	CASSLATSGATETQYF	-	TRBD2	TRBJ2-5	TRBV5-4
TGTGCCAGTAGTATGGCAGGACAGCGCACAGATACGCAGTATTTT	CASSMAGQRTDTQYF	-	-	TRBJ2-3	TRBV19
TGCGCCAGCAGTCGCGACAAGGACTCCTACGAGCAGTACTTC	CASSRDKDSYEQYF	-	-	TRBJ2-7	TRBV23-1
TGTGCCAGCACTTTAGATGAGCAGTTCTTC	CASTLDEQFF	-	-	TRBJ2-1	TRBV2
TGTGCCAGCACCAAAAGGGGGACAGGGACTAACTATGGCTACACCTTC	CASTKRGTGTNYGYTF	-	TRBD1	TRBJ1-2	TRBV28
TGTGCCTGGAGTTCGACCCGCGCGGTGGTTTGGGTGAGTGAAGCTTTCTTT	CAWSSTRAVVWVSEAFF	once	-	TRBJ1-1	TRBV30
TGTGCCTGGAGTGTAATCGGAGCGGGAGGGGGTTTGTCCTACGAGCAGTACTTC	CAWSVIGAGGGLSYEQYF	-	TRBD2	TRBJ2-7	TRBV30
TGTGCCAGCAGTGGACGGGAGGGCTACGAGCAGTACTTC	CASSGREGYEQYF	few	TRBD2	TRBJ2-7	TRBV6-5
TGCGCCAGCAGCCAGCCTCCGGCGGGTACCTACGAGCAGTACTTC	CASSQPPAGTYEQYF	-	-	TRBJ2-7	TRBV4-1
TGTGCCAGCGTCAGAGGGTGCGAGCAGTACTTC	CASVRGCEQYF	-	-	TRBJ2-7	TRBV25-1
TGTGCCTGCAGCTCCCATGGGACAGGGTTTTGGGAGACCCAGTACTTC	CACSSHGTGFWETQYF	-	TRBD1	TRBJ2-5	TRBV30
TGTGCCAGCAGCCAAGTGCCGAGCTCCTACGAGCAGTACTTC	CASSQVPSSYEQYF	-	-	TRBJ2-7	TRBV4-2
TGTGCCAGTAGGCTCGAGAACGAGCAGTACTTC	CASRLENEQYF	-	-	TRBJ2-7	TRBV19
TGCGCCAGCAGCCGGCGGACTAGCGGGGGAGTAAGCTCCTACGAGCAGTACTTC	CASSRRTSGGVSSYEQYF	-	TRBD2	TRBJ2-7	TRBV5-1
TGTGCCAGCAGCCACATAACGGGGACAGCTGACTGGAGGGGCACTGAAGCTTTCTTT	CASSHITGTADWRGTEAFF	-	TRBD1	TRBJ1-1	TRBV2
TGTGCCAGCAGCGAAGGGACTGCCAACTACAATGAGCAGTTCTTC	CASSEGTANYNEQFF	-	-	TRBJ2-1	TRBV9
TGTGCCAGCAGCTCCCCGGGCACAGATACGCAGTATTTT	CASSSPGTDTQYF	-	-	TRBJ2-3	TRBV7-3
TGTGCCAGCAGTTTATCCCTAAGACAGGGGAATCAGTTCTTC	CASSLSLRQGNQFF	-	TRBD1	TRBJ2-1	TRBV28
TGTGCCAGCAACCCCCTTGGAGGCCTCTCCTACGAGCAGTACTTC	CASNPLGGLSYEQYF	-	-	TRBJ2-7	TRBV6-5
TGTGCCAGCTCACCCCGACATGGGGGGAGGGAGGGCACTGAAGCTTTCTTT	CASSPRHGGREGTEAFF	-	-	TRBJ1-1	TRBV18
TGTGCCAGCAGCTTGGGTTCGAGATCGGGGTGGGGTACTGAAGCTTTCTTT	CASSLGSRSGWGTEAFF	-	-	TRBJ1-1	TRBV5-5
TGTGCCAGCAGCTTAGAGGGAGGGTGGGAAGAGCAGTTCTTC	CASSLEGGWEEQFF	-	TRBD2	TRBJ2-1	TRBV7-6
TGTGCCAGCAGCCCGGACAGGGGGAGGTATGGCTACACCTTC	CASSPDRGRYGYTF	-	TRBD1	TRBJ1-2	TRBV6-5
TGCGCCAGCGGAGTAGGCGGGAGCCCAGATACGCAGTATTTT	CASGVGGSPDTQYF	once	TRBD2	TRBJ2-3	TRBV5-1
TGTGCCAGCAGCTTAGAGGGACTAAAGACGGGGGAGCTGTTTTTT	CASSLEGLKTGELFF	-	TRBD2	TRBJ2-2	TRBV7-6
TGTGCCAGCAGTAGACAGGGATCGTACGGCTACACCTTC	CASSRQGSYGYTF	-	TRBD1	TRBJ1-2	TRBV7-3
TGTGCCAGCAGTGAAGCCGGTCGGACAATATGGGGTACGCAGTATTTT	CASSEAGRTIWGTQYF	-	-	TRBJ2-3	TRBV6-1
TGTGCCAGCGGCCTAACCGGGACTGCTAGCAATCAGCCCCAGCATTTT	CASGLTGTASNQPQHF	-	-	TRBJ1-5	TRBV27
TGTGCCAGCAGCCCCGCCCCGGGACAGGTCCAACATGGCTACACCTTC	CASSPAPGQVQHGYTF	once	TRBD1	TRBJ1-2	TRBV7-2
TGTGCCAGCAGTTTGCGGCAGGGGACTGGAAACACCATATATTTT	CASSLRQGTGNTIYF	-	-	TRBJ1-3	TRBV27
TGTGCCAGCAGCGGCAGGGGGCTTTATGGAAACACCATATATTTT	CASSGRGLYGNTIYF	-	TRBD1	TRBJ1-3	TRBV13
TGCGCCAGCAGCGTGGGGGACATGAACACTGAAGCTTTCTTT	CASSVGDMNTEAFF	-	-	TRBJ1-1	TRBV4-1
TGCGCCAGCAGCTTGGAGGGTAGCTTAGGGGATTCACCCCTCCACTTT	CASSLEGSLGDSPLHF	-	-	TRBJ1-6	TRBV5-1